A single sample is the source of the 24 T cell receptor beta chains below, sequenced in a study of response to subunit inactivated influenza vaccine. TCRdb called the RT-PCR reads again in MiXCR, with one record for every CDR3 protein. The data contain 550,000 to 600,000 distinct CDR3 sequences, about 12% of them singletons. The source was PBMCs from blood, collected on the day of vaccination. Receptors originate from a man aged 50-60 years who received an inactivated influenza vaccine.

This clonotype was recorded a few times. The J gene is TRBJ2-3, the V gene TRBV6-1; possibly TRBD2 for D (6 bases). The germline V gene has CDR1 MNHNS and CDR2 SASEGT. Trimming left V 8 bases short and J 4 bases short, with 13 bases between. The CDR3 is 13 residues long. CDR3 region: CASGRSSADTQYF. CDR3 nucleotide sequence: TGTGCCAGCGGTCGCTCTAGCGCAGATACGCAGTATTTT.

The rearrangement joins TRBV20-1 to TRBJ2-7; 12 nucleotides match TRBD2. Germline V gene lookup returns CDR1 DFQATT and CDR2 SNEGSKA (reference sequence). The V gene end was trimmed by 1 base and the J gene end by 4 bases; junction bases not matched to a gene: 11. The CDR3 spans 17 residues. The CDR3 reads CSARGWTSGIRSYEQYF. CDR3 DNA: TGCAGTGCTAGAGGATGGACTAGCGGGATAAGGAGTTACGAGCAGTACTTC.

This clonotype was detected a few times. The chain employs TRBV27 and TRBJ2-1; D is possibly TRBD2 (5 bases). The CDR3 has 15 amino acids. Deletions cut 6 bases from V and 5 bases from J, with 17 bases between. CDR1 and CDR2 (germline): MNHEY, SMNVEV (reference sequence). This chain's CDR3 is CASSREPGFNNEQFF. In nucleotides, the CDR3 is TGTGCCAGCAGCCGGGAACCTGGGTTTAACAATGAGCAGTTCTTC.

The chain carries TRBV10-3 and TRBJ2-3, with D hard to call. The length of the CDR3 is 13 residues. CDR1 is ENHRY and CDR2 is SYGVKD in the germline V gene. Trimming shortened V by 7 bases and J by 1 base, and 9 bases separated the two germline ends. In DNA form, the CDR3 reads TGTGCCATCAACGCTGCCCGCACAGATACGCAGTATTTT. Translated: CAINAARTDTQYF.

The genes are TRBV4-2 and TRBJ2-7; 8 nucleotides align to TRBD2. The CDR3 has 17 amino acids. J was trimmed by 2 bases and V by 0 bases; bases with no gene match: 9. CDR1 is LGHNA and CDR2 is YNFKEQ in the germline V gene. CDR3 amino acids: CASSQDLGRDTTYEQYF. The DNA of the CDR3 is TGTGCCAGCAGCCAAGATCTCGGGAGGGACACCACCTACGAGCAGTACTTC.

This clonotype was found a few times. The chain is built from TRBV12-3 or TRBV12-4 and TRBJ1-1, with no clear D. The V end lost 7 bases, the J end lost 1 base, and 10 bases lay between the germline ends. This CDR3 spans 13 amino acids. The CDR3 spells CASILTGNTEAFF. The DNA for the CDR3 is TGTGCCAGCATTCTGACGGGGAACACTGAAGCTTTCTTT.

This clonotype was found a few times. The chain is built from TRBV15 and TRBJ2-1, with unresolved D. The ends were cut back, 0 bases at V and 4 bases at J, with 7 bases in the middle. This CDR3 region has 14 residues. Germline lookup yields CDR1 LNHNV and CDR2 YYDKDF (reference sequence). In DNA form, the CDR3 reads TGTGCCACCAGCAGAGATATTGGTTACAATGAGCAGTTCTTC. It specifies CATSRDIGYNEQFF.

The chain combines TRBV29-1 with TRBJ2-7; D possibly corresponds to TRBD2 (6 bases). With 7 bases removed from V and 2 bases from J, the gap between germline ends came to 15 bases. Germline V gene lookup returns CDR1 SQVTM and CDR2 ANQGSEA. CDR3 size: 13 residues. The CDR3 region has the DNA TGCAGCGGGGGGGAGAGTCACGCCTACGAGCAGTACTTC. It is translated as CSGGESHAYEQYF.

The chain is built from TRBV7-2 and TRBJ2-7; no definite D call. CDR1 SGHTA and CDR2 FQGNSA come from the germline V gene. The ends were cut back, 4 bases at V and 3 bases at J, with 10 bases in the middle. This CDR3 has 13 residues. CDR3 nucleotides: TGTGCCAGCAGCTCCTCCGGAGACTACGAGCAGTACTTC. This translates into CASSSSGDYEQYF.

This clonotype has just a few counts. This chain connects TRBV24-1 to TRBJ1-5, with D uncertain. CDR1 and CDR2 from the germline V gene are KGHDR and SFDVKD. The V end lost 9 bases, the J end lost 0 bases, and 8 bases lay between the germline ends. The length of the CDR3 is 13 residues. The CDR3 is CATRGDSNQPQHF. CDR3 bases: TGTGCCACCCGTGGCGATAGCAATCAGCCCCAGCATTTT.

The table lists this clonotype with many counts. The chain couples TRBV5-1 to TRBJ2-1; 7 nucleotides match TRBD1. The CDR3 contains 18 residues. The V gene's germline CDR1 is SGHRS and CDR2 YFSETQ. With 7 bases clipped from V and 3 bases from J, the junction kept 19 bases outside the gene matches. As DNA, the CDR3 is TGCGCCAGCGGAAAATTGGGGCACGGGACAGAACGCTACAATGAGCAGTTCTTC. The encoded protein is CASGKLGHGTERYNEQFF.

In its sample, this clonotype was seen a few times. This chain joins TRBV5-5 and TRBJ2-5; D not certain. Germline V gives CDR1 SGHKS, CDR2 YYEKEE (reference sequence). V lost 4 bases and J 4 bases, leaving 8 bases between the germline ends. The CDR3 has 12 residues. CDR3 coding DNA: TGTGCCAGCAGCCCGGACGGAGAGACCCAGTACTTC. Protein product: CASSPDGETQYF.

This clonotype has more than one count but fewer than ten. The CDR3 sequence is CASSLGLAGVGSYNEQFF. CDR3 coding DNA: TGTGCCAGCAGCTTAGGACTAGCGGGAGTAGGGTCCTACAATGAGCAGTTCTTC. The rearrangement uses TRBV11-1 and TRBJ2-1; 12 bases match TRBD2. Germline loops: CDR1 SGHAT, CDR2 FQDESV (reference sequence). This CDR3 has 18 amino acids. J gave up 1 base and V 1 base, and 5 bases lay outside the gene matches.

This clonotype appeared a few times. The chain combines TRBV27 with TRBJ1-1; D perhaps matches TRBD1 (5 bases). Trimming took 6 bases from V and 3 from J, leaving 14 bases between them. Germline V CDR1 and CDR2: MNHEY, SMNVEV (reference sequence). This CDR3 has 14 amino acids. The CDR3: CASSSFPRDTEAFF. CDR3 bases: TGTGCCAGCAGCAGTTTCCCCAGGGACACTGAAGCTTTCTTT.

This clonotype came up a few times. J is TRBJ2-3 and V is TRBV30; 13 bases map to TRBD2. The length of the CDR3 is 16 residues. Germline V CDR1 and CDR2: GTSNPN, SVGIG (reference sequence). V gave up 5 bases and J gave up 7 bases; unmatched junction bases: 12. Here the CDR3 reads CAWDPLGLAGSNTQYF. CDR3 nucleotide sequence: TGTGCCTGGGACCCCCTGGGACTAGCGGGGAGCAATACGCAGTATTTT.

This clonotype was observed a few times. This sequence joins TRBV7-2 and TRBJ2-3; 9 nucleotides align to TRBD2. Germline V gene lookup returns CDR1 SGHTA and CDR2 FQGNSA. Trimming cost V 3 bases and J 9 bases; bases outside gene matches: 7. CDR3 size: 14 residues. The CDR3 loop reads CASSFGSGGNTQYF. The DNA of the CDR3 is TGTGCCAGCAGCTTTGGCAGCGGGGGGAACACGCAGTATTTT.

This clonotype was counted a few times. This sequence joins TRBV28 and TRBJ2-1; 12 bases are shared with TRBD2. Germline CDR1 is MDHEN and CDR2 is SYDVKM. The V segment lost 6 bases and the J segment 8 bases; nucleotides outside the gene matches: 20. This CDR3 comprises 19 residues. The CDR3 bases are TGTGCCAGCAGCCCATGGGAACTAGCGGGAGGAGGTGTCAGCTATGAGCAGTTCTTC. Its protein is CASSPWELAGGGVSYEQFF.

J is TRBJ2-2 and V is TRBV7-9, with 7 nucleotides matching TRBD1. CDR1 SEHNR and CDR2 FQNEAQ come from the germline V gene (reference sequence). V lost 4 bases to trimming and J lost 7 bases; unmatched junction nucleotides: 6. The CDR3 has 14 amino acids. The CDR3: CASSSTGRGGELFF. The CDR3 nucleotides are TGTGCCAGCAGCTCGACAGGGCGAGGCGGGGAGCTGTTTTTT.

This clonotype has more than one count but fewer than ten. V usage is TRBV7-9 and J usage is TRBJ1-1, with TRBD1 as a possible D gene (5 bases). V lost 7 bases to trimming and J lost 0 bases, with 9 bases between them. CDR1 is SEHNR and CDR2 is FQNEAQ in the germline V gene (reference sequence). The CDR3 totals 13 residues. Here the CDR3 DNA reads TGTGCCAGCAAGGGACTAATGAACACTGAAGCTTTCTTT. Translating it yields CASKGLMNTEAFF.

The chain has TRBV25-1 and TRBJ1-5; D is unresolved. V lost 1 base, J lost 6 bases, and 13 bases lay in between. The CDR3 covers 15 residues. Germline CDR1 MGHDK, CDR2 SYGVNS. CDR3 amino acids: CASSESGILGQPQHF. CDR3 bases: TGTGCCAGCAGTGAATCGGGGATTCTGGGTCAGCCCCAGCATTTT.

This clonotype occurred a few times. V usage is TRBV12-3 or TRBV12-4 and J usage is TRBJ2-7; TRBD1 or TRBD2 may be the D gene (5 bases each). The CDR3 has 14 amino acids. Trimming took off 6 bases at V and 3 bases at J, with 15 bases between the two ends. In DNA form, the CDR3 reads TGTGCCAGCAGGGGGACGGATCCATTCTACGAGCAGTACTTC. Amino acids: CASRGTDPFYEQYF.

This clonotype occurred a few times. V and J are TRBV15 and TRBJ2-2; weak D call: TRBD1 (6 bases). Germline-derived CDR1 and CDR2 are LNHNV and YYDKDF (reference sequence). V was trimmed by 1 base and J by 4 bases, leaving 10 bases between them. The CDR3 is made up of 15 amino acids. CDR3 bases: TGTGCCACCAGCAGAGGAGGGGGACCCACCGGGGAGCTGTTTTTT. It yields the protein CATSRGGGPTGELFF.

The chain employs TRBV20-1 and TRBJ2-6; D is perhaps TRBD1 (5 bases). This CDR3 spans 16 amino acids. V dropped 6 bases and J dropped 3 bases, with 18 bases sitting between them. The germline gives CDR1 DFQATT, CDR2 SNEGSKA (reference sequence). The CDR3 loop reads CSAPPPSGLGANVLTF. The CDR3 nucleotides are TGCAGTGCGCCCCCCCCTTCAGGGCTTGGGGCCAACGTCCTGACTTTC.

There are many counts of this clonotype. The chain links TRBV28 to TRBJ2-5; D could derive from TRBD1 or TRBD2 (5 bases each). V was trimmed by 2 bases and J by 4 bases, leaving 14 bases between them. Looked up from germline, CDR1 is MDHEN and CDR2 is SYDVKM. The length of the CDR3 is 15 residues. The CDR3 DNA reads TGTGCCAGCAGTTTAAGCGGCGGTGGGACAGAGACCCAGTACTTC. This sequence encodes CASSLSGGGTETQYF.